This T cell receptor beta chain was recovered during a study of shared clonotypes between healthy human individuals. J was trimmed by 5 bases and V by 2 bases; bases with no gene match: 4. The CDR3 runs 16 residues. Germline V gene data show CDR1 as KGHSH and CDR2 as LQKENI. Naive CD8 populations comprised CD45RO-negative cells positively selected for CCR7, excluding terminally differentiated effector memory CD45RA+ cells. A deep-level run was used for the assay. Clones were sequenced by immunoSEQ multiplex PCR, and TCRdb holds only the in-frame ones, with some missing. The table records around 700,000 clones, just over 90% of them present only once.

The TCR sequence derives from a man aged 30 to 45 in good health. The chain recombines TRBV18 with TRBJ2-3; 13 nucleotides align to TRBD2. The sample comprised naive CD8+ T cells sorted from blood. In nucleotides, the CDR3 is TGTGCCAGCTCACCAGGGACTAGCGGGACACTAGATACGCAGTATTTT. Amino acids: CASSPGTSGTLDTQYF. Full variable domain (outside the CDR3, taken from reference TRBV18 and TRBJ2-3): NAGVMQNPRHLVRRRGQEARLRCSPMKGHSHVYWYRQLPEEGLKFMVYLQKENIIDESGMPKERFSAEFPKEGPSILRIQQVVRGDSAAYFCASSPGTSGTLDTQYFGPGTRLTVL.